These 5 T cell receptor beta chains were all obtained from the same sample, sequenced in a study of identical twins. Via MiXCR, TCRdb re-called the 5' RACE reads, giving one row per CDR3 protein. The sample has 200,000 to 250,000 distinct CDR3 sequences, 5.5% to 7.5% seen once; the top ten hold roughly 15%. This sample was also put to use in a study of T cells expressing NK-cell markers.

The sample was CD8+ T cells sorted from blood. These receptors were obtained from a woman between 18 and 30 years old in good health.

The table lists this clonotype with many counts. The rearrangement uses TRBV7-9 and TRBJ2-1; 11 nucleotides agree with TRBD2. This CDR3 has 16 amino acids. Germline-derived CDR1 and CDR2 are SEHNR and FQNEAQ (reference sequence). The V segment lost 4 bases and the J segment 8 bases; nucleotides outside the gene matches: 10. As DNA, the CDR3 is TGTGCCAGCAGCTCCTTACTAGCGGGAGTTTGGGATGAGCAGTTCTTC. It translates to CASSSLLAGVWDEQFF. The variable domain in full, completed from reference TRBV7-9 and TRBJ2-1, reads DTGVSQNPRHKITKRGQNVTFRCDPISEHNRLYWYRQTLGQGPEFLTYFQNEAQLEKSRLLSDRFSAERPKGSFSTLEIQRTEQGDSAMYLCASSSLLAGVWDEQFFGPGTRLTVL.

This clonotype was recorded many times. This chain links TRBV9 with TRBJ2-5, with 7 bases identical to TRBD2. V gave up 3 bases and J gave up 4 bases; unmatched junction bases: 9. CDR3 length equals 15 residues. CDR1 and CDR2 from the germline V gene are SGDLS and YYNGEE. The CDR3 DNA follows: TGTGCCAGCAGCGGGGGAGGGGAGGGCCGAGAGACCCAGTACTTC. It codes for CASSGGGEGRETQYF.

This clonotype was picked up many times. CDR3 sequence reads: CAISDEAAEQFF. The DNA for the CDR3 is TGTGCCATCAGTGATGAAGCAGCCGAGCAGTTCTTC. V usage is TRBV10-3 and J usage is TRBJ2-1; D not certain. Trimming took 3 bases from V and 10 from J, leaving 10 bases between them. The CDR3 has 12 amino acids. Germline V gene sequence: CDR1 ENHRY, CDR2 SYGVKD.

This clonotype was recorded at least ten times. V usage is TRBV6-4 and J usage is TRBJ2-3; TRBD1 is a possible D gene (6 bases). Trimming shortened V by 4 bases and J by 1 base, and 9 bases separated the two germline ends. The CDR3 totals 14 residues. Per the germline V gene, CDR1 is MRHNA and CDR2 is SNTAGT. The CDR3 DNA reads TGTGCCAGCAGTGGTTCAGGGGGCACAGATACGCAGTATTTT. Its translation: CASSGSGGTDTQYF.

This sequence joins TRBV18 and TRBJ2-3; D remains unclear. Germline V gene lookup returns CDR1 KGHSH and CDR2 LQKENI. The CDR3 spans 14 residues. V was trimmed by 3 bases and J by 11 bases, leaving 18 bases between them. The CDR3 region has the DNA TGTGCCAGCTCACCCTCGGGCGCGCCACGAGAGCAGTATTTT. Amino acid sequence: CASSPSGAPREQYF.